The next 22 T cell receptor beta chains were all read from a single sample in a study of blood T cells in healthy people across ages. A sample-barcoded 5' primer and a J-beta primer mix were used in a second PCR of about 7 to 12 cycles. Each CDR3 protein is one row after TCRdb ran MiXCR on the 5' RACE reads. Here the sample spans hundreds of thousands of distinct CDR3 sequences, roughly three fifths being singletons. The sequenced sample was blood. These TCRs come from a man between 35 and 55 years old in good health.

The V and J genes are TRBV6-6 and TRBJ2-3; TRBD2 might be the D (5 bases). This CDR3 is built from 15 residues. Germline lookup yields CDR1 MNHNY and CDR2 SVGAGI (reference sequence). The ends were cut back, 2 bases at V and 0 bases at J, with 9 bases in the middle. The CDR3 here is CASSYERLSTDTQYF. In DNA, the CDR3 is TGTGCCAGCAGTTACGAGCGGCTCAGCACAGATACGCAGTATTTT.

This clonotype was detected a few times. The V and J genes are TRBV6-1 and TRBJ2-7, with TRBD2 as a possible D gene (6 bases). The V gene lost 5 bases and the J gene lost 3 bases, with 14 bases spanning the gap. CDR3 length equals 14 residues. Germline V lookup: CDR1 MNHNS, CDR2 SASEGT. The CDR3 spells CASSPMGGNYEQYF. The CDR3 bases are TGTGCCAGCAGTCCAATGGGGGGTAACTACGAGCAGTACTTC.

This clonotype was seen more than once but under ten times. The chain has TRBV29-1 and TRBJ2-7, with D perhaps being TRBD1 or TRBD2 (5 bases each). Trimming left V 5 bases short and J 4 bases short, with 12 bases between. This CDR3 has 12 amino acids. CDR1 is SQVTM and CDR2 is ANQGSEA in the germline V gene. For the CDR3, the DNA is TGCAGCGTTAGGGACCAGTATTACGAGCAGTACTTC. Amino acids: CSVRDQYYEQYF.

The chain has TRBV2 and TRBJ2-7; 8 bases map to TRBD2. The germline V gene encodes CDR1 SNHLY and CDR2 FYNNEI. Germline trimming cut 6 bases from V and 5 bases from J; bases unmatched to any gene: 9. The length of the CDR3 is 14 residues. The CDR3 is CASRSAGEMHEQYF. CDR3 in DNA: TGTGCCAGCAGGTCAGCGGGAGAGATGCACGAGCAGTACTTC.

In its sample, this clonotype was seen a few times. The V gene is TRBV20-1, the J gene TRBJ2-3, with D maybe TRBD1 (5 bases). V gave up 5 bases and J gave up 7 bases, with 28 bases separating them. In germline, CDR1 is DFQATT, CDR2 SNEGSKA (reference sequence). The CDR3 contains 17 residues. This chain's CDR3 is CSAGGTGTGLRYHTQYF. As DNA, the CDR3 is TGCAGTGCTGGCGGAACGGGCACAGGCCTACGATATCATACGCAGTATTTT.

The rearrangement joins TRBV6-4 to TRBJ1-4, with D unclear. This CDR3 contains 13 residues. Germline assignment: CDR1 MRHNA and CDR2 SNTAGT. Deletions cut 4 bases from V and 7 bases from J, with 10 bases between. The CDR3 sequence is CASSVENGEKLFF. CDR3 sequence (DNA): TGTGCCAGCAGTGTAGAGAACGGTGAAAAACTGTTTTTT.

CDR3 nucleotides: TGTGCCAGCAGTGAACCGACGGGACGCCCGACACTTGATATAGCCAAAAACATTCAGTACTTC. This codes for CASSEPTGRPTLDIAKNIQYF. This rearrangement joins TRBV6-1 to TRBJ2-4; D possibly uses TRBD1 or TRBD2 (5 bases each). Germline lookup yields CDR1 MNHNS and CDR2 SASEGT. The CDR3 runs 21 residues. Trimming removed 2 bases from V and 0 bases from J, with 26 bases in between.

This clonotype was detected a few times. V gene TRBV7-2 combines with J gene TRBJ2-1; D gene ambiguous. Germline assignment: CDR1 SGHTA and CDR2 FQGNSA. There are 12 residues in the CDR3. Trimming left V 2 bases short and J 10 bases short, with 9 bases between. The CDR3 spells CASSLLVGEQFF. Here the CDR3 DNA reads TGTGCCAGCAGCTTATTAGTGGGGGAGCAGTTCTTC.

The CDR3 sequence is CASSSAAGATDTQYF. CDR3 nucleotide sequence: TGTGCCAGCAGTTCTGCGGCGGGAGCCACAGATACGCAGTATTTT. The chain recombines TRBV28 with TRBJ2-3, with 7 bases that match TRBD2. CDR1 is MDHEN, CDR2 SYDVKM, per germline. The CDR3 has 15 amino acids. V was pared by 4 bases and J by 2 bases, with 6 bases of the junction left unmatched.

To note about this clonotype: No conserved phenylalanine or tryptophan is present at the end of the CDR3, so a read error is the likely explanation. The V gene is TRBV27, the J gene TRBJ2-1, with TRBD2 identical over 8 bases. Germline V CDR1 and CDR2: MNHEY, SMNVEV (reference sequence). V lost 5 bases and J lost 8; bases outside the gene matches: 5. The CDR3 runs 13 residues. CDR3 amino acids: CASSPSGGHEQFY. CDR3 nucleotides: TGTGCCAGCAGTCCCTCGGGGGGGCATGAGCAGTTCTAC.

On this clonotype itself: Compared with germline, one end of the junction differs, possibly owing to a read error. The CDR3 here is CSPRQGAEVRKTQYF. CDR3 bases: TGCAGTCCTAGACAGGGGGCGGAGGTTAGGAAGACCCAGTACTTC. The chain links TRBV20-1 to TRBJ2-7; 10 bases are a match to TRBD1. The DNA matches TRBJ2-5 better at its end, which makes the J call doubtful. Germline V gene sequence: CDR1 DFQATT, CDR2 SNEGSKA (reference sequence). The CDR3 totals 15 residues.

In this sample, this clonotype turned up many times. J is TRBJ2-5 and V is TRBV28, with 13 bases aligning to TRBD2. Trimming at V came to 5 bases and at J to 1 base, leaving 7 bases not matched to a gene. CDR3 size: 17 residues. Germline V gene lookup returns CDR1 MDHEN and CDR2 SYDVKM. CDR3 in amino acids: CASSKLAGGFGQETQYF. The CDR3, as DNA: TGTGCCAGCAGTAAACTAGCGGGAGGGTTTGGCCAAGAGACCCAGTACTTC.

The chain joins TRBV24-1 to TRBJ2-5; tentatively, D is TRBD2 (7 bases). The V end lost 9 bases, the J end lost 5 bases, and 9 bases lay between the germline ends. The germline V gene has CDR1 KGHDR and CDR2 SFDVKD. The CDR3 length is 11 residues. The CDR3 spells CATRGAETQYF. CDR3 sequence (DNA): TGTGCCACCCGGGGGGCCGAGACCCAGTACTTC.

CDR3 region: CASSVGVSYEQYF. DNA for the CDR3: TGTGCCAGCAGTGTGGGGGTCTCCTACGAGCAGTACTTC. The V gene is TRBV27, the J gene TRBJ2-7; the D call may be TRBD1 or TRBD2 (5 bases each). CDR3 length: 13 amino acids. Germline V gene data show CDR1 as MNHEY and CDR2 as SMNVEV (reference sequence). V lost 5 bases, J lost 0 bases, and 8 bases lay in between.

This clonotype was seen a handful of times. CDR3 DNA: TGTGCCAGCAGCAATATTTTCAGGCACAGGGGGTCGGGAGATACGCGGTATTTT. Its protein product is CASSNIFRHRGSGDTRYF. The chain joins TRBV21-1 to TRBJ2-3; TRBD1, the D gene given by the table, was not confirmed from the DNA. TRBV21-1 is described as a pseudogene. The CDR3 is 18 amino acids.

The chain uses TRBV6-2 or TRBV6-3 and TRBJ2-5; D remains unclear. Per the germline V gene, CDR1 is MNHEY and CDR2 is SVGEGT. Trimming took 5 bases from V and 11 from J, leaving 15 bases between them. There are 12 residues in the CDR3. The CDR3 DNA follows: TGTGCCAGCAGTCACCGGGCCCGAGAGCAGTACTTC. It specifies CASSHRAREQYF.

The rearrangement uses TRBV7-6 and TRBJ2-5; D possibly uses TRBD1 or TRBD2 (5 bases each). V was trimmed by 5 bases and J by 2 bases, leaving 18 bases between them. The germline V gene has CDR1 SGHVS and CDR2 FNYEAQ. The CDR3 is made up of 16 amino acids. Here the CDR3 reads CASSPTPPGPQETQYF. The CDR3 DNA follows: TGTGCCAGCAGCCCCACGCCACCGGGGCCGCAAGAGACCCAGTACTTC.

The gene calls are TRBV4-1 and TRBJ2-7; D may be TRBD1 (5 bases). In germline, CDR1 is MGHRA, CDR2 YSYEKL. The CDR3 contains 14 residues. V was shortened by 4 bases and J by 4 bases, with 14 bases between the two germline ends. The CDR3 loop is CASSPRQNLYEQYF. In nucleotides, the CDR3 is TGCGCCAGCAGCCCGCGACAGAACCTATACGAGCAGTACTTC.

The chain links TRBV19 to TRBJ2-6, with TRBD1 matching over 10 bases. CDR1 LNHDA and CDR2 SQIVND come from the germline V gene (reference sequence). The junction had 13 bases not matched to a gene; V was cut back by 4 bases and J by 1 base. This CDR3 spans 20 amino acids. CDR3 sequence: CASSSQRQGASLSGANVLTF. CDR3 bases: TGTGCCAGTAGTAGCCAGAGACAGGGGGCGTCCCTATCTGGGGCCAACGTCCTGACTTTC. The whole variable domain, remainder taken from reference TRBV19 and TRBJ2-6, is DGGITQSPKYLFRKEGQNVTLSCEQNLNHDAMYWYRQDPGQGLRLIYYSQIVNDFQKGDIAEGYSVSREKKESFPLTVTSAQKNPTAFYLCASSSQRQGASLSGANVLTFGAGSRLTVL.

The chain joins TRBV27 to TRBJ2-7; D call uncertain. The CDR3 extends over 13 amino acids. Germline CDR1 reads MNHEY; CDR2 reads SMNVEV (reference sequence). Trimming stripped 6 bases from V and 7 bases from J, with 16 bases between. The CDR3 nucleotides are TGTGCCAGCAGCCCCAATCGAGGTGCAGAGCAGTACTTC. It translates to CASSPNRGAEQYF.

This clonotype was observed a few times. This chain joins TRBV5-1 and TRBJ1-6; 7 bases match TRBD1. The CDR3 totals 16 residues. Unmatched junction bases numbered 12, after V lost 3 bases and J lost 9 bases. Germline-derived CDR1 and CDR2 are SGHRS and YFSETQ. The CDR3 region has the DNA TGCGCCAGCAGCTCTTCCGGGACAGAAGGCGGTTCACCCCTCCACTTT. Translated, it gives CASSSSGTEGGSPLHF.

In DNA, the CDR3 is TGTGCCAGCAGTCGGTCTAGCGGGGGGACCGGGGAGCTGTTTTTT. Its protein product is CASSRSSGGTGELFF. The J gene is TRBJ2-2, the V gene TRBV27; 11 bases align to TRBD2. Germline V gene data show CDR1 as MNHEY and CDR2 as SMNVEV (reference sequence). The V gene end was trimmed by 5 bases and the J gene end by 5 bases; junction bases not matched to a gene: 4. The CDR3 has 15 residues.